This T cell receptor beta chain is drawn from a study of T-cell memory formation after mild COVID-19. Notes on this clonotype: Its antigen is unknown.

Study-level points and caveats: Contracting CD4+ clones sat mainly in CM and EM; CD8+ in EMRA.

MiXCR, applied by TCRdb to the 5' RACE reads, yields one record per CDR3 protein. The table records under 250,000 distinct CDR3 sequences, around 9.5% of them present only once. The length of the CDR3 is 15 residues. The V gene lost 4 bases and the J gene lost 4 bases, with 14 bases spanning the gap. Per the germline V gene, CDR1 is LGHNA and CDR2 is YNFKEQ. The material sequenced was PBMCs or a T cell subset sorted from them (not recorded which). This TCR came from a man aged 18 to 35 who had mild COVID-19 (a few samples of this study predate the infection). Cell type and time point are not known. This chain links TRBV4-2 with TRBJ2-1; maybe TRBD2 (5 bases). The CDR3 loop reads CASSRSLPGYNEQFF. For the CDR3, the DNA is TGTGCCAGCAGCCGAAGCCTGCCGGGATACAATGAGCAGTTCTTC.